This T cell receptor beta chain is drawn from a study of blood T cell repertoires in COVID-19 (dated by TCRdb to the early 2020s). With respect to the entire study: Collaborator samples came from the United States, Italy and Spain and covered acute and convalescent phases of COVID-19. Sample metadata almost always included a de-identified subject ID, COVID-19 status, age in years and sex. HLA class I and class II types, where available, came from metadata supplied by the sample provider rather than from assay-based typing. The samples were drawn from the first 160 participants of the ongoing ImmuneRACE study and from 950 to 1,500 subjects provided by 6 global collaborators. The repertoires were made available in a free public database intended to serve as a resource for research on the immune response to SARS-CoV-2. The dataset comprised deeply sampled blood TCRbeta repertoires from subjects exposed to, actively infected with, or recovered from COVID-19. The material from the prospective study consisted of cDNA or gDNA derived from T cells, B-cell-depleted T cells, or PBMCs.

Collaborating institutions collected whole blood in K2EDTA tubes following their own protocols. Collaborator samples were shipped for TCRbeta analysis as frozen whole blood, isolated PBMCs, or DNA extracted from either sample type. TCRbeta CDR3 regions were amplified from genomic DNA by means of the immunoSEQ Assay, a bias-controlled multiplex PCR. Regarding the original processing steps: The number of nucleated cells in each sample was estimated from the amplification of reference gene primers within the assay. Sequence reads were collapsed and filtered to measure the absolute abundance of every unique TCRbeta CDR3 rearrangement. For each sample, productive Simpson clonality was calculated by taking the square root of Simpson's diversity index across productive rearrangements. Drawn from immuneACCESS, this table holds only the in-frame rearrangements with V and J called that TCRdb kept. Clones are partly lost; checked studies trace under half to an unresolved V gene and leave the rest unexplained. From that table come the V and J calls and clone size; the DNA was used to work out D and trimming. The sample table holds roughly 250,000 clones, of which 84% were seen once. The ten most abundant clones make up roughly 8.6% of the sample.

What the authors observed across the whole study: Clinical and demographic metadata were provided uncurated, with the amount varying by source and participant.

V lost 5 bases and J lost 6 bases, and the count of bases not matched to a germline gene is 6. Taken from cysteine to phenylalanine, the CDR3 has 15 residues. The entry retains the CDR3 DNA only, 45 bases that are in frame from base 1. Looking up the germline V gene (reference sequence) yields CDR1 LGHDT and CDR2 YNNKEL. To note about this clone: The target of this receptor is not known. There are no base qualities to consult, and no much larger clone falls within one base.

The chain links TRBV3-1 (or the pseudogene TRBV3-2) with TRBJ2-4; 11 bases in the middle match TRBD2. Sequencing was performed on peripheral blood. This clonotype was obtained from a human donor in a cohort sampled during active COVID-19. The CDR3 loop reads CASSSSTSGRNIQYF. The nucleotide sequence reads as follows: TGTGCCAGCAGCTCTTCAACTAGCGGGAGAAACATTCAGTACTTC.